The 2 T cell receptor beta chains below were found in one sample sequenced in a study of blood T cell repertoires in COVID-19. Libraries were prepared by immunoSEQ multiplex PCR; TCRdb keeps only in-frame clonotypes and omits some of them. The sample has about 77,000 clones; approximately 88% are singletons. Material for sequencing was peripheral blood. The receptors originated from a woman over 75 with acute or convalescent COVID-19.

This chain joins TRBV27 and TRBJ1-1; TRBD1 might be the D (5 bases). The ends were cut back, 6 bases at V and 4 bases at J, with 12 bases in the middle. The CDR3 sequence is 13 residues long. CDR1 and CDR2 from the germline V gene are MNHEY and SMNVEV (reference sequence). Here the CDR3 DNA reads TGTGCCAGCAGCCCCAGGGTTCGCACTGAAGCTTTCTTT. Its translation is CASSPRVRTEAFF.

The chain uses TRBV11-2 and TRBJ1-3, with D unclear. V dropped 5 bases and J dropped 1 base, with 15 bases sitting between them. Germline CDR1 is SGHAT and CDR2 is FQNNGV. This CDR3 has 16 amino acids. The CDR3 is CASSRPGRVSGNTIYF. As DNA, the CDR3 is TGTGCCAGCAGCCGCCCCGGGCGGGTTTCTGGAAACACCATATATTTT.